These 25 T cell receptor beta chains were all obtained from the same sample, sequenced in a study of OX40 agonist ivuxolimab in advanced cancers. TCRdb's copy holds only in-frame clones and misses some; the assay was immunoSEQ multiplex PCR. The sample lists under 50,000 clones, about 89% occurring once. Sequenced here: CD4+ or CD8+ T cells sorted from blood, sampled in a trial of the OX40 agonist ivuxolimab. These receptors all come from an adult with an advanced solid tumor such as melanoma, head and neck, liver or kidney cancer.

The chain uses TRBV6-1 and TRBJ2-7, with unresolved D. Germline CDR1 MNHNS, CDR2 SASEGT. V was cut by 7 bases and J by 6 bases, with 13 bases left in between. This CDR3 is built from 12 residues. The CDR3 region has the DNA TGTGCCAGCATCGTAGGCTCCCTCGAGCAGTACTTC. Translating it yields CASIVGSLEQYF.

V is TRBV13 and J is TRBJ1-2; TRBD1 is a possible D gene (6 bases). The length of the CDR3 is 14 residues. Trimming stripped 7 bases from V and 5 bases from J, with 17 bases between. CDR1 is PRHDT and CDR2 is FYEKMQ in the germline V gene (reference sequence). The CDR3 DNA is TGTGCCAGCATTCCTCGGGGGGCGGGTTATGGCTACACCTTC. Its translation: CASIPRGAGYGYTF.

This chain connects TRBV7-8 to TRBJ2-7, with D perhaps TRBD1 or TRBD2 (5 bases each). Germline V gives CDR1 SGHVS, CDR2 FQNEAQ. The V end lost 6 bases, the J end lost 9 bases, and 18 bases lay between the germline ends. CDR3 length: 13 residues. The CDR3 coding sequence is TGTGCCAGCAGTGGGTTCCGACGGGACCGGCAGTACTTC. This encodes CASSGFRRDRQYF.

The chain recombines TRBV5-8 with TRBJ1-1; D gene unclear. In germline, CDR1 is SGHTS, CDR2 YDEGEE. CDR3 size: 14 residues. Trimming stripped 0 bases from V and 4 bases from J, with 10 bases between. CDR3 DNA sequence: TGTGCCAGCAGCTTGGATCCAGGATTCACTGAAGCTTTCTTT. Translated: CASSLDPGFTEAFF.

The V gene is TRBV5-1, the J gene TRBJ1-5; D possibly corresponds to TRBD1 (5 bases). V lost 4 bases to trimming and J lost 1 base, with 12 bases between them. This CDR3 is built from 15 residues. Germline CDR1 SGHRS, CDR2 YFSETQ. CDR3 loop: CASSQSGASNQPQHF. The CDR3 DNA follows: TGCGCCAGCAGCCAGTCCGGGGCCAGCAATCAGCCCCAGCATTTT.

V gene TRBV13 combines with J gene TRBJ2-7; D is perhaps TRBD1 or TRBD2 (5 bases each). In germline, CDR1 is PRHDT, CDR2 FYEKMQ (reference sequence). Trimming cost V 4 bases and J 1 base, with 14 bases left between them. The length of the CDR3 is 15 residues. CDR3 bases: TGTGCCAGCAGCTCTTGGGGTGGGGGATCCTACGAGCAGTACTTC. This gives the protein CASSSWGGGSYEQYF.

The chain carries TRBV7-9 and TRBJ2-2; no clear D gene. This CDR3 has 16 residues. CDR1 and CDR2 (germline): SEHNR, FQNEAQ (reference sequence). V was clipped by 5 bases and J by 4 bases, with 17 bases between them. The CDR3 sequence: CASSLIPFPGTGELFF. For the CDR3, the DNA is TGTGCCAGCAGCCTAATTCCATTCCCGGGCACCGGGGAGCTGTTTTTT.

V is TRBV4-1 and J is TRBJ1-6, with unresolved D. V was trimmed by 0 bases and J by 14 bases, leaving 17 bases between them. The CDR3 runs to 15 residues. Germline V lookup: CDR1 MGHRA, CDR2 YSYEKL. CDR3 loop: CASSQDFMGSSSLHF. The DNA for the CDR3 is TGCGCCAGCAGCCAAGATTTTATGGGTTCATCGTCCCTCCACTTT.

The genes are TRBV19 and TRBJ2-1; D ambiguous. CDR1 and CDR2 (germline): LNHDA, SQIVND (reference sequence). The CDR3 is made up of 13 amino acids. Trimming took 3 bases from V and 7 from J, leaving 10 bases between them. This CDR3 is CASSIALRNEQFF. As DNA, the CDR3 is TGTGCCAGTAGTATTGCGCTCCGAAATGAGCAGTTCTTC. Full variable domain (remainder filled in from reference TRBV19 and TRBJ2-1): DGGITQSPKYLFRKEGQNVTLSCEQNLNHDAMYWYRQDPGQGLRLIYYSQIVNDFQKGDIAEGYSVSREKKESFPLTVTSAQKNPTAFYLCASSIALRNEQFFGPGTRLTVL.

The rearrangement uses TRBV18 and TRBJ2-7; D is perhaps TRBD1 or TRBD2 (5 bases each). The CDR3 is 15 amino acids. V was shortened by 2 bases and J by 5 bases, with 16 bases between the two germline ends. Looked up from germline, CDR1 is KGHSH and CDR2 is LQKENI. The CDR3 loop reads CASSPDLGESDEQYF. The CDR3 DNA is TGTGCCAGCTCACCAGATCTGGGGGAGAGCGACGAGCAGTACTTC.

The chain is built from TRBV10-3 and TRBJ2-7, with 10 bases identical to TRBD2. The CDR3 extends over 15 amino acids. CDR1 and CDR2 from the germline V gene are ENHRY and SYGVKD. The junction had 8 bases not matched to a gene; V was cut back by 6 bases and J by 3 bases. The CDR3 sequence: CAIRPSGLASYEQYF. Here the CDR3 DNA reads TGTGCCATCAGGCCCTCGGGACTAGCGAGCTACGAGCAGTACTTC.

This chain links TRBV5-6 with TRBJ2-1; D not resolved. The CDR3 is made up of 16 amino acids. Germline V gives CDR1 SGHDT, CDR2 YYEEEE. V dropped 4 bases and J dropped 0 bases, with 14 bases sitting between them. CDR3 amino acids: CASSRVIGYSYNEQFF. The CDR3 nucleotides are TGTGCCAGCAGCCGGGTTATCGGCTACTCCTACAATGAGCAGTTCTTC.

In DNA form, the CDR3 reads TGTGCCATCAGTGAGGACACTAACGAGCAGTACTTC. Translation: CAISEDTNEQYF. The chain has TRBV10-3 and TRBJ2-7; D call uncertain. There are 12 residues in the CDR3. The germline gives CDR1 ENHRY, CDR2 SYGVKD. Deletions cut 2 bases from V and 5 bases from J, with 7 bases between.

The CDR3 DNA reads TGCGCCAGCAGCTTAAACAGGAGGCTAAGGCAGCCCCAGCATTTT. Protein: CASSLNRRLRQPQHF. The genes are TRBV5-1 and TRBJ1-5; possible D gene TRBD1, 5 bases. CDR3 size: 15 residues. Deletions cut 2 bases from V and 7 bases from J, with 16 bases between. Germline V lookup: CDR1 SGHRS, CDR2 YFSETQ. Drawing the rest from reference TRBV5-1 and TRBJ1-5, the complete variable domain is KAGVTQTPRYLIKTRGQQVTLSCSPISGHRSVSWYQQTPGQGLQFLFEYFSETQRNKGNFPGRFSGRQFSNSRSEMNVSTLELGDSALYLCASSLNRRLRQPQHFGDGTRLSIL.

The J gene is TRBJ2-7, the V gene TRBV29-1, with D possibly TRBD2 on 6 matching bases. Germline values: CDR1 SQVTM, CDR2 ANQGSEA. The CDR3 is 18 amino acids. V dropped 1 base and J dropped 0 bases, with 22 bases sitting between them. The CDR3 nucleotides are TGCAGCGTTGAAGTGCTTCCCCACTGGGGGGAGGACTCCTACGAGCAGTACTTC. It codes for CSVEVLPHWGEDSYEQYF.

The chain couples TRBV27 to TRBJ1-1; the D is unclear. V was trimmed by 4 bases and J by 4 bases, leaving 13 bases between them. Germline assignment: CDR1 MNHEY and CDR2 SMNVEV (reference sequence). This CDR3 has 14 amino acids. The DNA for the CDR3 is TGTGCCAGCAGTTCCCTCGACTGGGGCACTGAAGCTTTCTTT. This encodes CASSSLDWGTEAFF.

This chain connects TRBV6-5 to TRBJ2-7, with 8 bases lining up with TRBD1. The V and J ends lost 8 bases and 3 bases, in that order; junction bases with no gene match: 12. This CDR3 contains 15 residues. Germline V gene data show CDR1 as MNHEY and CDR2 as SVGAGI. The CDR3 nucleotides are TGTGCCAGCCGTTTCGAGGACAGGGTCGACTACGAGCAGTACTTC. This encodes CASRFEDRVDYEQYF.

The rearrangement uses TRBV6-5 and TRBJ2-7; unclear D gene. The germline V and J ends were trimmed by 2 bases and 6 bases, with 11 bases remaining between them. Germline V gene lookup returns CDR1 MNHEY and CDR2 SVGAGI. This CDR3 has 13 amino acids. CDR3 in DNA: TGTGCCAGCAGTTACATGGGGATCCGCGAGCAGTACTTC. It encodes CASSYMGIREQYF.

This clone has only one observation. The rearrangement links TRBV2 to TRBJ2-7; no firm D call. CDR1 and CDR2 from the germline V gene are SNHLY and FYNNEI. V was cut by 4 bases and J by 0 bases, with 10 bases left in between. This CDR3 contains 14 residues. CDR3 coding DNA: TGTGCCAGCAGTGTGGGGTCGACCTCCTACGAGCAGTACTTC. This sequence encodes CASSVGSTSYEQYF.

V and J are TRBV19 and TRBJ2-2; tentatively, D is TRBD1 (6 bases). Germline values: CDR1 LNHDA, CDR2 SQIVND (reference sequence). The CDR3 consists of 15 residues. Trimming removed 3 bases at V and 4 bases at J, with 12 bases between. CDR3 amino acids: CASSIGTRGTGELFF. The DNA for the CDR3 is TGTGCCAGTAGTATTGGGACCAGGGGCACCGGGGAGCTGTTTTTT.

V usage is TRBV28 and J usage is TRBJ2-5; TRBD1 might be the D (5 bases). V was pared by 3 bases and J by 4 bases, with 18 bases between. The CDR3 sequence is 16 residues long. Germline CDR1 and CDR2: MDHEN and SYDVKM. CDR3 bases: TGTGCCAGCAGTTTTTCGAAAACGGCAGGGCTAGAGACCCAGTACTTC. The encoded protein is CASSFSKTAGLETQYF.

The gene calls are TRBV27 and TRBJ1-1, with D unclear. The germline V gene has CDR1 MNHEY and CDR2 SMNVEV (reference sequence). The CDR3 extends over 12 amino acids. Trimming pared 6 bases from V and 1 base from J, leaving 6 bases between. CDR3 DNA: TGTGCCAGCAGGCAATCGAACACTGAAGCTTTCTTT. It specifies CASRQSNTEAFF.

J is TRBJ2-7 and V is TRBV7-6, with no clear D. V lost 0 bases and J lost 10, with 13 bases in between. The CDR3 length is 13 residues. Germline V CDR1 and CDR2: SGHVS, FNYEAQ. CDR3 residues: CASSLANYEEQYF. The CDR3 DNA reads TGTGCCAGCAGCTTAGCGAACTACGAAGAACAGTACTTC.

The chain has TRBV28 and TRBJ2-5, with TRBD1 matching over 9 bases. Germline loops: CDR1 MDHEN, CDR2 SYDVKM. The V and J ends lost 1 base and 4 bases, in that order; junction bases with no gene match: 13. The CDR3 covers 18 residues. CDR3: CASSLSQTGGAPGETQYF. CDR3 nucleotides: TGTGCCAGCAGTTTATCCCAGACAGGGGGAGCCCCAGGAGAGACCCAGTACTTC.

V is TRBV19 and J is TRBJ1-5, with a possible D match to TRBD1 (5 bases). V dropped 7 bases and J dropped 2 bases, with 15 bases sitting between them. The V gene's germline CDR1 is LNHDA and CDR2 SQIVND (reference sequence). The CDR3 is 15 amino acids. CDR3 amino acids: CASNPGLRGNQPQHF. As DNA, the CDR3 is TGTGCCAGTAACCCGGGGCTAAGGGGCAATCAGCCCCAGCATTTT.